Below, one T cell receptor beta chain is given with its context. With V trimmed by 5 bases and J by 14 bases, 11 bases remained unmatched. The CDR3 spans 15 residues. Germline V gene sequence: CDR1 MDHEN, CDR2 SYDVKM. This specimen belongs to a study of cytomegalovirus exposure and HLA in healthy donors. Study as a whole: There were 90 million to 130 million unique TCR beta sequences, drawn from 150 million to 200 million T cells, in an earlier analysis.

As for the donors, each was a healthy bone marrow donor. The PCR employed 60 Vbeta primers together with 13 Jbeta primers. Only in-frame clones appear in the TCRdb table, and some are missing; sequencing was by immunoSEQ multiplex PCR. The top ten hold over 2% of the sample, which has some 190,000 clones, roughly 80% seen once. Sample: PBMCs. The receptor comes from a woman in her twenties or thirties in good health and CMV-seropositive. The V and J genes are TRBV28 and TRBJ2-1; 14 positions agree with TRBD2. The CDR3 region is CASSPPGLAGVTEFF. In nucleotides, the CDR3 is TGTGCCAGCAGTCCCCCGGGACTAGCGGGGGTTACGGAGTTCTTC.